In this sample, the clone carrying this T cell receptor (beta chain) turned up a few times. With 10 bases removed from V and 2 bases from J, the gap between germline ends came to 17 bases. Germline CDR1 LNHDA, CDR2 SQIVND (reference sequence). The CDR3 contains 15 residues. These data originate in a study of blood T cell repertoires in COVID-19. Here immunoSEQ multiplex PCR was the method, and the copy in TCRdb shows in-frame clones only, minus some. The table records fewer than 150,000 clones, more than 80% of them present only once. This sequence originates from a human donor in a cohort sampled during active COVID-19. The rearrangement uses TRBV19 and TRBJ1-4, with D possibly being TRBD1 (5 bases). Sequencing was done on a sample of peripheral blood. The CDR3, as DNA: TGTGCCACCAAAAGGGGCGGGGAGACTAATGAAAAACTGTTTTTT. It encodes CATKRGGETNEKLFF.